This TCR beta chain stems from a study of T cells after yellow fever vaccination. It was through 5'RACE template switching that TCR cDNA was made, with a universal primer site and UMIs added. TCRdb passed the 5' RACE reads through MiXCR, listing each CDR3 protein once. The table records over 150,000 distinct CDR3 sequences, approximately 6.2% of them present only once. The specimen comprised CD4+ T cells sorted from PBMCs, sampled on the day of the first yellow fever vaccination. The TCR sequence derives from a man aged 18 to 30 who received the YFV17D yellow fever vaccine.

The CDR3 region is CASSLLGLELTGELFF. DNA of the CDR3: TGTGCCAGCAGCCTCCTGGGGCTCGAGCTCACCGGGGAGCTGTTTTTT. This rearrangement joins TRBV7-2 to TRBJ2-2; D is possibly TRBD1 (5 bases). Trimming took 5 bases from V and 4 from J, leaving 17 bases between them. Germline lookup yields CDR1 SGHTA and CDR2 FQGNSA. The CDR3 is made up of 16 amino acids.